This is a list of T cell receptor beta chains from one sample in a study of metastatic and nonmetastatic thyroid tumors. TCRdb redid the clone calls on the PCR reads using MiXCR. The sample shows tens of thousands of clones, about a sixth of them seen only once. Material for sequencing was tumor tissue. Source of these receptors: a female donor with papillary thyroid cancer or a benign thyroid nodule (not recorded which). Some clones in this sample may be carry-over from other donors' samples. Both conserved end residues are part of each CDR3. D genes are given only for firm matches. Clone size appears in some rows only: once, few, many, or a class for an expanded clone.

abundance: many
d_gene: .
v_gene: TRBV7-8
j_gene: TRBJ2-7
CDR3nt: TGTGCCAGCAGCTTAGCCAGGGCTAGAGGGGGTGCCTACGAGCAGTACTTC
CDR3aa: CASSLARARGGAYEQYF

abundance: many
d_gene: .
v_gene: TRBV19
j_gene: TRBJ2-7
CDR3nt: TGTGCCAGTAGTATACGGAGGGGACAGCAAAACTACGAGCAGTACTTC
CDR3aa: CASSIRRGQQNYEQYF

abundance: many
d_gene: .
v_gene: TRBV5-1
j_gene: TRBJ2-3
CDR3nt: TGCGCCAGCAGGAGTACAGATACGCAGTATTTT
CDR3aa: CASRSTDTQYF

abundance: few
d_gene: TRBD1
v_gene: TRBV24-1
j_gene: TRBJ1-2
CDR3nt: TGTGCCACCAGTGACTCCGGGACAGTTGGCTACACCTTC
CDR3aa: CATSDSGTVGYTF

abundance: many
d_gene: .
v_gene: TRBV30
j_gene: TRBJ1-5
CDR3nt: TGTGCCTGGAGTGTAGGTGCCCTCCATCAGCCCCAGCATTTT
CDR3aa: CAWSVGALHQPQHF

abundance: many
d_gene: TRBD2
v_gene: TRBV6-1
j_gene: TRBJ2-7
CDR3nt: TGTGCCAGCAGTTCCCATAGCGGGAGGACCTACGAGCAGTACTTC
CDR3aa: CASSSHSGRTYEQYF

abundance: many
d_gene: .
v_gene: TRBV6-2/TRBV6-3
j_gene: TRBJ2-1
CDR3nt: TGTGCCAGCAGATCCCCCCGGGACCCCAGCTCCTACAATGAGCAGTTCTTC
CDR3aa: CASRSPRDPSSYNEQFF

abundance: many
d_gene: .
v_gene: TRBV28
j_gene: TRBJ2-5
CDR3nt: TGTGCCAGCAGTTTACTGGGATCAGAGACCCAGTACTTC
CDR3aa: CASSLLGSETQYF

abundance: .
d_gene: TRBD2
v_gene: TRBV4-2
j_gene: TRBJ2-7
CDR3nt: TGTGCCAGCAGCCAAGATGGCAGCGGGAGTGGGTACGAGCAGTACTTC
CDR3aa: CASSQDGSGSGYEQYF

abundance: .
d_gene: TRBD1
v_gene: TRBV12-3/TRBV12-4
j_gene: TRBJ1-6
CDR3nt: TGTGCCACGAGACCGGGACAGGGTTCACCCCTCCACTTT
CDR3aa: CATRPGQGSPLHF

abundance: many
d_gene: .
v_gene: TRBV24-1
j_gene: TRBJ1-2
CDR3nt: TGTGCCACCAGTGATTTGCTACAGGGTAACTCTAGCGGCTACACCTTC
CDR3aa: CATSDLLQGNSSGYTF

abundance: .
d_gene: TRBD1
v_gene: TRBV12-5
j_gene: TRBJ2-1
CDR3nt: TGTGCTAGTGGTCCAACACCGGGTACAGGGGGAGAGGGATACAATGAGCAGTTCTTC
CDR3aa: CASGPTPGTGGEGYNEQFF

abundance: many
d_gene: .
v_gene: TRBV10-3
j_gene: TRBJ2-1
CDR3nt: TGTGCCATCAGTGTGTCGGCTAGCGTTAAGGCCTACAATGAGCAGTTCTTC
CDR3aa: CAISVSASVKAYNEQFF

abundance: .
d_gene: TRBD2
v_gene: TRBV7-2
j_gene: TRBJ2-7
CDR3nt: TGTGCCAGCCGACTATCGGGAGGACTGTCCGAGCAGTACTTC
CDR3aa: CASRLSGGLSEQYF